This record concerns one T cell receptor beta chain sequence. Its antigen is not known. This entry belongs to a study of blood T cells in healthy people across ages. The overall study: Template switching retrieved approximately one barcoded beta molecule for each two T cells.

The J segment lost 3 bases and the V segment lost 2 bases, leaving 5 bases of the junction unmatched. This CDR3 region has 15 residues. Germline V CDR1 and CDR2: MDHEN, SYDVKM. General observations from the study: Observed TCR beta diversity per million T cells went down as age went up. This fall followed a roughly linear course with age.

Primed by a sample-barcoded 5' primer and a J-beta primer mix, a second PCR proceeded for roughly 7 to 11 cycles. A template-switch adaptor containing 12 random nucleotides labeled each cDNA molecule. TCRdb re-called the 5' RACE reads with MiXCR, one entry per CDR3 protein. The sample lists fewer than 700,000 distinct CDR3 sequences, around 38% occurring once. The chain carries TRBV28 and TRBJ2-7, with 9 bases that match TRBD1. This TCR was recovered from an elderly man in good health. Material for sequencing was blood. CDR3 sequence reads: CASSLSGQGNYEQYF. In nucleotides, the CDR3 is TGTGCCAGCAGTTTAAGCGGACAGGGGAACTACGAGCAGTACTTC.